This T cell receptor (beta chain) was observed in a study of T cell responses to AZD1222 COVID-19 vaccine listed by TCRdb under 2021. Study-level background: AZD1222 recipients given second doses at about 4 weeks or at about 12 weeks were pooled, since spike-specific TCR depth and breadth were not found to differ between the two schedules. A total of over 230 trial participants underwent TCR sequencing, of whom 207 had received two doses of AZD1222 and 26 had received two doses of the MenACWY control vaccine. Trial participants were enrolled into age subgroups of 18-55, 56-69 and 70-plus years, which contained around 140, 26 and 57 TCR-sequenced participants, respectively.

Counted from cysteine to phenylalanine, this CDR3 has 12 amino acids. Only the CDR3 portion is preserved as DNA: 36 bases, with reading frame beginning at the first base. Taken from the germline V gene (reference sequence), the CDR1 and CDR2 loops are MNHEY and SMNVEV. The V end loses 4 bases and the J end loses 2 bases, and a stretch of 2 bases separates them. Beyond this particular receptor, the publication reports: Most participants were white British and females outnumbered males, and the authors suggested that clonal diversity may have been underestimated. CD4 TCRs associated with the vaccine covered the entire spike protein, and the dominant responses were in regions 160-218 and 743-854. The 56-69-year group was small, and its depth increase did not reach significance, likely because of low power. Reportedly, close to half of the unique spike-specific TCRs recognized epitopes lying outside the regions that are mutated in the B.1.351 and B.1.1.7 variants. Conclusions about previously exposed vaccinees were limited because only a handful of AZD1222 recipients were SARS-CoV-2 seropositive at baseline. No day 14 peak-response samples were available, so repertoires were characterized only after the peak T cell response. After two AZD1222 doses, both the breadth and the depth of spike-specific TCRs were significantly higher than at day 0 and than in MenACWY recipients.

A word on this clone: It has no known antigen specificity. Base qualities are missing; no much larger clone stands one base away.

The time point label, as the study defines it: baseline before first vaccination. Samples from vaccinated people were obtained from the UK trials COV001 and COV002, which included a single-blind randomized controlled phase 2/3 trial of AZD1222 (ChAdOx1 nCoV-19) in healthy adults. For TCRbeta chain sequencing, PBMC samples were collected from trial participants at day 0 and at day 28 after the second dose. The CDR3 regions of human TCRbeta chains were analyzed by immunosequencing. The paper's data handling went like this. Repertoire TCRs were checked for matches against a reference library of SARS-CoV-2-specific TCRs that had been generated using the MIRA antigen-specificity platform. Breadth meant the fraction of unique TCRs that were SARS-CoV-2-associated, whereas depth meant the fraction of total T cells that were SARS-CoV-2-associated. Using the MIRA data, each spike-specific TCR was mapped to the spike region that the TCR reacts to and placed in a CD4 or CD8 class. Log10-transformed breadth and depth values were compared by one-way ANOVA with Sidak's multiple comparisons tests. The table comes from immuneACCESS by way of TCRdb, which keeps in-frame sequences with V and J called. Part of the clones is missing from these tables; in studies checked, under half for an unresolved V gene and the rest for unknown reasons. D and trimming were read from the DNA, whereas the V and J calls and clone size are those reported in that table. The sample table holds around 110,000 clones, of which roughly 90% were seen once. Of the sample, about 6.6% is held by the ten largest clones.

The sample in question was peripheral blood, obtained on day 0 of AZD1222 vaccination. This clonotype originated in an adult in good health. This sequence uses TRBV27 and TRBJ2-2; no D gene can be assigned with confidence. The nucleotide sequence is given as TGTGCCAGCAGTTCTAACACCGGGGAGCTGTTTTTT. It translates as CASSSNTGELFF.